The clone carrying this TCR beta chain was counted only a few times. Antigen: not known. The CDR3 spans 16 residues. Trimming left V 6 bases short and J 6 bases short, with 21 bases between. This specimen comes from a study of response to subunit inactivated influenza vaccine. Whole-study results and caveats: There was a suggestion from the authors that each seasonal influenza vaccination recruits few new T cells.

TCRdb called the RT-PCR reads again in MiXCR, with one record for every CDR3 protein. The sample carries approximately 530,000 distinct CDR3 sequences, around 7.9% recorded once. The V call is TRBV12-3 or TRBV12-4, the J call TRBJ2-1, with D perhaps matching TRBD2 (6 bases). The input for sequencing was PBMCs from blood, taken around 2 years after vaccination. This TCR was sampled from a man between 50 and 75 years old who received an inactivated influenza vaccine. For the CDR3, the DNA is TGTGCCAGCAGGCACCTGAGTCGGGGGTCTGTCAATGAGCAGTTCTTC. This sequence encodes CASRHLSRGSVNEQFF.